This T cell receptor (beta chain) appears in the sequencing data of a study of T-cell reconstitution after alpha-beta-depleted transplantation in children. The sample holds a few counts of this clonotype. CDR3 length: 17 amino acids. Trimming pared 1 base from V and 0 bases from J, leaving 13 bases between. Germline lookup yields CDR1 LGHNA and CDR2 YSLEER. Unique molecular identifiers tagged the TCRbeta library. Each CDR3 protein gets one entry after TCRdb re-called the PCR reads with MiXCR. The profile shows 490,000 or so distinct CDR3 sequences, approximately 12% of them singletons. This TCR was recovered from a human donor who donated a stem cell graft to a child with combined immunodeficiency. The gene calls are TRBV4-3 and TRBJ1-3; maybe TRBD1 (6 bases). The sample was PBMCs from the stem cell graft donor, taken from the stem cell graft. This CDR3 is CASSQGYRGGSGNTIYF. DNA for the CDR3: TGCGCCAGCAGCCAAGGATATCGAGGGGGCTCTGGAAACACCATATATTTT.